This is a list of T cell receptor beta chains from one sample in a study of preoperative IRX-2 immunotherapy in early breast cancer. TCRdb's table, derived via immunoSEQ multiplex PCR, lists solely in-frame clones and lacks some. The sample consists of fewer than 30,000 clones, around 87% of them appearing once. The sample was gathered from a patient treated with IRX-2 immunotherapy. The receptors derive from a human donor with breast cancer. The CDR3 runs from the conserved cysteine through the conserved F or W. The D gene is left open where the match is weak.

j_gene,d_gene,v_gene,CDR3aa
TRBJ2-6,TRBD1,TRBV12-5,CASGQTGGSGANVLTF
TRBJ2-6,-,TRBV6-6,CASRREAGANVLTF
TRBJ2-7,TRBD2,TRBV28,CASSPPVAGAYEQYF
TRBJ2-5,TRBD2,TRBV15,CATSLETPGLASQETQYF
TRBJ1-1,-,TRBV12-5,CASGLPPGGTEAFF
TRBJ1-1,TRBD1,TRBV28,CASSRTDRLKAFF
TRBJ2-7,-,TRBV19,CASSIDLGLGEQYF
TRBJ2-3,-,TRBV9,CASSIQGWGTDTQYF
TRBJ1-5,-,TRBV7-9,CASSRDQGRQPQHF
TRBJ1-5,-,TRBV10-3,CAISESGTENQPQHF
TRBJ2-5,TRBD1,TRBV6-1,CASSESGTVQETQYF
TRBJ1-2,-,TRBV9,CASSVASEYGYTF
TRBJ1-2,-,TRBV4-3,CASSQDWFYGYTF
TRBJ2-7,TRBD2,TRBV4-3,CASSRTGPAGSSYEQYF
TRBJ2-1,TRBD1,TRBV25-1,CASTTGVNEQFF
TRBJ2-5,TRBD2,TRBV5-1,CASSLSGGEETQYF
TRBJ1-5,-,TRBV5-6,CASSFFGNQPQHF
TRBJ1-2,-,TRBV4-2,CASSQSLGSDNYGYTF
TRBJ1-4,-,TRBV25-1,CASSSTEGAEKLFF
TRBJ2-5,-,TRBV7-9,CASSDNRARAAQYF
TRBJ2-7,-,TRBV27,CASSLAGYPYEQYF
TRBJ2-7,TRBD1,TRBV2,CASRARTGYEQYF
TRBJ1-2,-,TRBV2,CASSAWVKTNYGYTF
TRBJ2-3,-,TRBV27,CASANLATSTDTQYF
TRBJ2-2,-,TRBV7-8,CASSLRGTGELFF
TRBJ1-1,-,TRBV15,CATSRAGVRGEAFF
TRBJ2-5,-,TRBV28,CASSPTGPLEETQYF
TRBJ2-1,TRBD2,TRBV7-6,CASSWGLAGYNEQFF
TRBJ2-7,TRBD1,TRBV28,CASRLRQGEQYF
TRBJ1-3,-,TRBV4-1,CASSQDRSASGNTIYF
TRBJ2-7,-,TRBV5-1,CASSPGDRNTQYEQYF
TRBJ2-7,-,TRBV2,CASILRDPNPEQYF
TRBJ2-1,TRBD1,TRBV10-2,CASSPNMRGLNNEQFF